This T cell receptor beta chain was identified in a study of CD8 T cells in Susac syndrome. The study's findings and limits: It was acknowledged by the study that relatively few individuals were included in its TCR sequencing and HLA analysis.

Random hexamers were used to reverse transcribe roughly 0.45 to 1 ug of RNA. Amplification of TCR beta CDR3 was carried out by immunoSEQ multiplex PCR, which covered 54 Vbeta and 13 Jbeta segments. TCRdb passed the immunoSEQ multiplex PCR reads through MiXCR, listing each CDR3 protein once. The sample has 200,000 to 250,000 distinct CDR3 sequences, 92% seen once; the top ten hold roughly 0.15%. The study sequenced TCR beta in blood CD8+ and CD4+ T cells. In contrast to the negatively isolated CD8+ and CD4+ T cells, TEMRA cells were FACS-enriched. As to this clonotype: Antigen: not known.

This receptor was identified in a human donor with multiple sclerosis. Sequencing was done on a sample of CD8+ T cells from PBMCs.

The CDR3 DNA reads as TGCAGCGTTGTGGTCGGTGCCGGGGAGCTGTTTTTT. Protein product: CSVVVGAGELFF. V usage is TRBV29-1 and J usage is TRBJ2-2, with D hard to call. CDR3 length: 12 amino acids. CDR1 and CDR2 from the germline V gene are SQVTM and ANQGSEA. Trimming stripped 4 bases from V and 6 bases from J, with 9 bases between.